Below, 23 T cell receptor beta chains from the same sample are listed, as sequenced in a study of blood T cell repertoires in COVID-19. Repertoires were generated with immunoSEQ multiplex PCR, while TCRdb's copy carries only in-frame clones and drops some. The data show 95,000 to 120,000 clones, roughly 82% seen once. The sequencing input was peripheral blood. Receptors were obtained from a woman aged 35 to 49 with acute or convalescent COVID-19.

V gene TRBV30 combines with J gene TRBJ1-2; no clear D gene. Trimming cost V 3 bases and J 6 bases, with 17 bases left between them. Germline assignment: CDR1 GTSNPN and CDR2 SVGIG (reference sequence). This CDR3 contains 14 residues. The CDR3 bases are TGTGCCTGGAGCGCACCGTGGAGATCGGATGGCTACACCTTC. This codes for CAWSAPWRSDGYTF. Filled out from reference TRBV30 and TRBJ1-2, the complete variable domain reads SQTIHQWPATLVQPVGSPLSLECTVEGTSNPNLYWYRQAAGRGLQLLFYSVGIGQISSEVPQNLSASRPQDRQFILSSKKLLLSDSGFYLCAWSAPWRSDGYTFGSGTRLTVV.

In DNA form, the CDR3 reads TGTGCCAGCAGCCCGTGGGCCAGCTCCTACGAGCAGTACTTC. It codes for CASSPWASSYEQYF. V gene TRBV14 combines with J gene TRBJ2-7; D is unresolved. Trimming cost V 4 bases and J 0 bases, with 10 bases left between them. Germline CDR1 SGHDN, CDR2 FVKESK. The CDR3 runs to 14 residues.

This chain uses TRBV7-2 with TRBJ1-5, with D unclear. Trimming cost V 5 bases and J 5 bases, with 13 bases left between them. Germline CDR1 SGHTA, CDR2 FQGNSA. This CDR3 contains 14 residues. The CDR3 nucleotides are TGTGCCAGCAGCCAGACTGGAGGCCATCAGCCCCAGCATTTT. Its translation: CASSQTGGHQPQHF.

V and J are TRBV4-1 and TRBJ2-5; 9 bases are shared with TRBD2. The CDR3 length is 15 residues. Germline V gene data show CDR1 as MGHRA and CDR2 as YSYEKL. V lost 1 base, J lost 5 bases, and 5 bases stayed unmatched. CDR3: CASSQGGGAGETQYF. The CDR3 nucleotides read TGCGCCAGCAGCCAAGGCGGGGGGGCCGGGGAGACCCAGTACTTC.

CDR3 in DNA: TGTGCCAGTAGCGTATTAGGGGGGGGCAATCAGCCCCAGCATTTT. The encoded protein is CASSVLGGGNQPQHF. The chain has TRBV19 and TRBJ1-5; possible D gene TRBD1, 6 bases. Germline V lookup: CDR1 LNHDA, CDR2 SQIVND (reference sequence). The CDR3 loop spans 15 amino acids. The V gene lost 6 bases and the J gene lost 2 bases, with 14 bases spanning the gap.

This clone showed up just once. In nucleotides, the CDR3 is TGTGCCAGCAGTTCTAATCAGGTCAGCTATGGCTACACCTTC. It codes for CASSSNQVSYGYTF. The rearrangement links TRBV6-6 to TRBJ1-2; D call uncertain. Looked up from germline, CDR1 is MNHNY and CDR2 is SVGAGI (reference sequence). Trimming stripped 4 bases from V and 4 bases from J, with 13 bases between. CDR3 length: 14 residues.

The rearrangement links TRBV6-2 or TRBV6-3 to TRBJ1-2; D is undetermined. V dropped 6 bases and J dropped 5 bases, with 22 bases sitting between them. Germline CDR1 is MNHEY and CDR2 is SVGEGT. The CDR3 has 16 residues. The CDR3 DNA follows: TGTGCCAGCAGCCCTAAACCGACATTACCGGTTTATGGCTACACCTTC. The encoded protein is CASSPKPTLPVYGYTF.

The genes are TRBV6-5 and TRBJ2-2, with D maybe TRBD2 (7 bases). Trimming left V 2 bases short and J 7 bases short, with 17 bases between. The V gene's germline CDR1 is MNHEY and CDR2 SVGAGI. The CDR3 has 16 residues. CDR3 protein: CASSYGPGGRVGELFF. The DNA for the CDR3 is TGTGCCAGCAGTTACGGGCCGGGGGGCCGGGTCGGGGAGCTGTTTTTT.

The chain employs TRBV7-6 and TRBJ2-3, with 12 nucleotides matching TRBD2. The germline V gene has CDR1 SGHVS and CDR2 FNYEAQ. The CDR3 is 16 amino acids. Trimming cost V 5 bases and J 1 base; bases outside gene matches: 4. The CDR3 protein is CASSPWTSGGTDTQYF. The CDR3 bases are TGTGCCAGCAGCCCATGGACTAGCGGGGGCACAGATACGCAGTATTTT.

The V and J genes are TRBV7-2 and TRBJ1-3; D is possibly TRBD1 (6 bases). The CDR3 is made up of 16 amino acids. Trimming removed 3 bases at V and 0 bases at J, with 12 bases between. Germline V lookup: CDR1 SGHTA, CDR2 FQGNSA. CDR3 amino acids: CASSLTGGYSGNTIYF. As DNA, the CDR3 is TGTGCCAGCAGCTTGACGGGGGGCTACTCTGGAAACACCATATATTTT.

This clone came up a few times. This chain joins TRBV27 and TRBJ1-2, with D possibly being TRBD1 (6 bases). CDR1 and CDR2 from the germline V gene are MNHEY and SMNVEV (reference sequence). The CDR3 spans 13 residues. Trimming removed 11 bases at V and 5 bases at J, with 18 bases between. CDR3 sequence reads: CASRNTGLYGYTF. The DNA of the CDR3 is TGTGCCTCCCGGAACACAGGGCTTTATGGCTACACCTTC.

This chain connects TRBV6-5 to TRBJ1-3; D perhaps matches TRBD1 (6 bases). Trimming stripped 6 bases from V and 0 bases from J, with 12 bases between. The germline gives CDR1 MNHEY, CDR2 SVGAGI. The CDR3 is 15 amino acids. The DNA for the CDR3 is TGTGCCAGCAGATCGGACAGTCTCTCTGGAAACACCATATATTTT. Its protein is CASRSDSLSGNTIYF.

The V gene is TRBV4-3, the J gene TRBJ1-4; D is undetermined. Germline lookup yields CDR1 LGHNA and CDR2 YSLEER. V lost 0 bases, J lost 0 bases, and 8 bases lay in between. This CDR3 comprises 16 residues. The CDR3 nucleotides read TGCGCCAGCAGCCAAGACCTAGCCTCAACTAATGAAAAACTGTTTTTT. Protein: CASSQDLASTNEKLFF.

This chain connects TRBV6-4 to TRBJ1-5; perhaps TRBD1 as D (5 bases). This CDR3 is built from 15 residues. Germline values: CDR1 MRHNA, CDR2 SNTAGT. V was pared by 3 bases and J by 2 bases, with 11 bases between. The CDR3 DNA sequence: TGTGCCAGCAGTGAGGTGGCGGGGGGCAATCAGCCCCAGCATTTT. Its translation is CASSEVAGGNQPQHF.

This clone was seen at least ten times. The chain carries TRBV7-9 and TRBJ1-5, with D possibly being TRBD1 (6 bases). Germline assignment: CDR1 SEHNR and CDR2 FQNEAQ (reference sequence). V was trimmed by 5 bases and J by 3 bases, leaving 11 bases between them. There are 14 residues in the CDR3. CDR3 protein: CASSPTGSNQPQHF. The CDR3 DNA sequence: TGTGCCAGCAGCCCTACAGGGTCCAATCAGCCCCAGCATTTT.

This clone was found once. The genes are TRBV9 and TRBJ2-3, with D tentatively TRBD2 (5 bases). The CDR3 is 14 residues long. The V end was cut by 3 bases, the J end by 5 bases, with 13 bases between. Germline V gene lookup returns CDR1 SGDLS and CDR2 YYNGEE. The CDR3 DNA sequence: TGTGCCAGCAGCGCGGGATCATATAGAGATACGCAGTATTTT. It yields the protein CASSAGSYRDTQYF. Full variable domain (outside the CDR3, taken from reference TRBV9 and TRBJ2-3): DSGVTQTPKHLITATGQRVTLRCSPRSGDLSVYWYQQSLDQGLQFLIQYYNGEERAKGNILERFSAQQFPDLHSELNLSSLELGDSALYFCASSAGSYRDTQYFGPGTRLTVL.

This chain uses TRBV9 with TRBJ2-3; 9 positions match TRBD2. The CDR3 is 14 amino acids. Germline assignment: CDR1 SGDLS and CDR2 YYNGEE. After removal of 4 bases from V and 1 base from J, the junction contained 1 base not matched to a gene. CDR3 protein: CASSSSGGTDTQYF. The CDR3 DNA sequence: TGTGCCAGCAGCTCTAGCGGGGGCACAGATACGCAGTATTTT.

The chain employs TRBV19 and TRBJ1-3; the match to TRBD1 covers 7 bases. Germline-derived CDR1 and CDR2 are LNHDA and SQIVND (reference sequence). The ends lost 5 bases at V and 4 bases at J; junction bases unmatched: 17. The CDR3 covers 18 residues. DNA for the CDR3: TGTGCCAGTAGTCCTCCGGACGTTCTAGGGGGCTCCGGAAACACCATATATTTT. The encoded protein is CASSPPDVLGGSGNTIYF.

This clone was recorded a few times. J is TRBJ1-3 and V is TRBV5-4; D ambiguous. This CDR3 is 14 amino acids long. V was trimmed by 4 bases and J by 1 base, leaving 9 bases between them. Germline V lookup: CDR1 SGHNT, CDR2 YYREEE (reference sequence). The CDR3 sequence: CASSPPGSGNTIYF. The CDR3 bases are TGTGCCAGCAGCCCCCCAGGATCTGGAAACACCATATATTTT.

This rearrangement joins TRBV3-1 (or the pseudogene TRBV3-2) to TRBJ2-7, with D possibly matching TRBD2 (5 bases). Trimming took off 0 bases at V and 3 bases at J, with 15 bases between the two ends. Per germline, CDR1 LGHDT and CDR2 YNNKEL (reference sequence). This CDR3 region has 16 residues. CDR3 region: CASSQDFRGTFYEQYF. The CDR3 bases are TGTGCCAGCAGCCAAGATTTCCGGGGAACTTTCTACGAGCAGTACTTC.

The chain recombines TRBV6-4 with TRBJ2-4; 14 bases align to TRBD2. CDR1 and CDR2 from the germline V gene are MRHNA and SNTAGT. The CDR3 is 20 residues long. Trimming took 2 bases from V and 1 from J; bases not matched to a gene: 10. The CDR3 sequence: CASSDPKTSGGGGAKNIQYF. The CDR3 nucleotides are TGTGCCAGCAGTGACCCGAAGACTAGCGGGGGGGGAGGTGCCAAAAACATTCAGTACTTC.

The rearrangement joins TRBV29-1 to TRBJ1-2; D might be TRBD1 (5 bases). The CDR3 is made up of 13 amino acids. Trimming took off 1 base at V and 6 bases at J, with 12 bases between the two ends. Germline CDR1 SQVTM, CDR2 ANQGSEA. CDR3 in DNA: TGCAGCGTTGAAGTCAGGGCAGGGAATGGCTACACCTTC. It codes for CSVEVRAGNGYTF.

The V call is TRBV7-2, the J call TRBJ1-1; tentative D call: TRBD1 (5 bases). The CDR3 runs to 16 residues. Germline CDR1 and CDR2: SGHTA and FQGNSA. V lost 4 bases, J lost 5 bases, and 20 bases lay in between. In DNA, the CDR3 is TGTGCCAGCAGCTCCCGTCCTACGGGGGGAGGTACTGAAGCTTTCTTT. Protein product: CASSSRPTGGGTEAFF.